The entry that follows covers one T cell receptor (beta chain) sequence. The antigen remains unidentified. This entry comes from a study of lymphopenia after photon versus proton radiotherapy. This table comes from immunoSEQ multiplex PCR, and its TCRdb copy is limited to in-frame clones, with some not included. The sample consists of 55,000 to 75,000 clones, approximately 90% of them appearing once. Points from the study as a whole: Proton therapy kept repertoires fairly stable, unlike photons, which gained effector/memory cells. After the lymphocyte nadir, photon-treated repertoires showed oligoclonal expansion, especially of CD8+ Temra cells. In patients who died, overall survival fell as post-nadir TCR diversity dropped more. Only patients who died were analyzed for survival; proton advantage is unproven.

Sequenced material: peripheral blood, taken from a patient treated with photon-based radiotherapy. The clonotype was recovered from an older woman with pancreatic cancer.

CDR3: CASNPGGGISYNEQFF. CDR3 nucleotide sequence: TGTGCCAGCAACCCAGGGGGGGGGATCTCCTACAATGAGCAGTTCTTC. V is TRBV7-9 and J is TRBJ2-1, with D perhaps assigned TRBD1 or TRBD2 (7 bases each). V gave up 7 bases and J gave up 0 bases, with 16 bases separating them. The germline V gene has CDR1 SEHNR and CDR2 FQNEAQ (reference sequence). There are 16 residues in the CDR3.